The 31 T cell receptor beta chains listed next were all sequenced from one sample in a study of blood T cell repertoires in COVID-19. Sequencing used immunoSEQ multiplex PCR; TCRdb keeps in-frame clones, though not all of them. This table holds some 30,000 clones, more than 85% found once. Sample: peripheral blood. The receptors stem from an elderly woman with active or convalescent COVID-19.

The rearrangement uses TRBV29-1 and TRBJ2-7, with 7 bases aligning to TRBD1. The J segment lost 4 bases and the V segment lost 0 bases, leaving 6 bases of the junction unmatched. This CDR3 spans 14 amino acids. Per germline, CDR1 SQVTM and CDR2 ANQGSEA. CDR3 amino acids: CSVEDPTGKYEQYF. Written as DNA, the CDR3 is TGCAGCGTTGAAGACCCGACAGGGAAGTACGAGCAGTACTTC.

The genes are TRBV6-6 and TRBJ1-2, with D possibly matching TRBD1 (5 bases). V lost 7 bases, J lost 2 bases, and 17 bases lay in between. CDR3 size: 15 residues. Germline V CDR1 and CDR2: MNHNY, SVGAGI (reference sequence). The CDR3 loop reads CASTLTRQGNYGYTF. In nucleotides, the CDR3 is TGTGCCAGCACCCTTACCAGGCAGGGCAACTATGGCTACACCTTC.

The CDR3 protein is CAWKETREAFF. The CDR3 coding sequence is TGTGCCTGGAAGGAGACCCGTGAAGCTTTCTTT. The chain links TRBV30 to TRBJ1-1, with D unclear. The CDR3 spans 11 residues. CDR1 is GTSNPN and CDR2 is SVGIG in the germline V gene (reference sequence). V dropped 4 bases and J dropped 7 bases, with 10 bases sitting between them.

V is TRBV20-1 and J is TRBJ2-1; 7 nucleotides line up with TRBD1. J was trimmed by 7 bases and V by 3 bases; bases with no gene match: 9. Germline V CDR1 and CDR2: DFQATT, SNEGSKA (reference sequence). The CDR3 sequence is 14 residues long. This chain's CDR3 is CSASERGLHNEQFF. The CDR3 DNA reads TGCAGTGCTAGTGAGAGGGGGCTTCATAATGAGCAGTTCTTC.

J is TRBJ2-1 and V is TRBV10-3; 9 bases agree with TRBD2. Unmatched junction bases numbered 6, after V lost 10 bases and J lost 5 bases. Germline CDR1 reads ENHRY; CDR2 reads SYGVKD. This CDR3 has 13 residues. The CDR3 here is CATQTSGDNEQFF. CDR3 bases: TGTGCCACTCAGACTAGCGGTGACAATGAGCAGTTCTTC.

The chain couples TRBV6-6 to TRBJ2-5; possible D gene TRBD2, 5 bases. Trimming left V 0 bases short and J 1 base short, with 6 bases between. The CDR3 totals 14 residues. CDR1 and CDR2 (germline): MNHNY, SVGAGI (reference sequence). CDR3 DNA sequence: TGTGCCAGCAGTTACTCTACTAGCCAAGAGACCCAGTACTTC. Residues: CASSYSTSQETQYF.

The chain employs TRBV7-2 and TRBJ2-1; 10 bases map to TRBD2. The V segment lost 8 bases and the J segment 3 bases; nucleotides outside the gene matches: 10. The germline gives CDR1 SGHTA, CDR2 FQGNSA. The CDR3 runs 16 residues. CDR3 bases: TGTGCCAGCTCCCCCGGTATAGCGGGGGGCTACAATGAGCAGTTCTTC. Translating gives CASSPGIAGGYNEQFF.

The chain is built from TRBV5-1 and TRBJ2-3, with D uncertain. Germline V CDR1 and CDR2: SGHRS, YFSETQ. V was cut by 4 bases and J by 4 bases, with 19 bases left in between. The CDR3 runs to 16 residues. CDR3 sequence: CASSPTLAGVADTQYF. Written as DNA, the CDR3 is TGCGCCAGCAGCCCAACATTGGCAGGCGTAGCAGATACGCAGTATTTT.

V and J are TRBV2 and TRBJ1-1; TRBD1 matches 12 bases. This CDR3 spans 15 amino acids. With V trimmed by 6 bases and J by 5 bases, 7 bases remained unmatched. Germline V gene data show CDR1 as SNHLY and CDR2 as FYNNEI. CDR3 in amino acids: CASSGGQGAGTEAFF. CDR3 coding DNA: TGTGCCAGCAGCGGGGGACAGGGGGCAGGGACTGAAGCTTTCTTT.

This chain connects TRBV6-5 to TRBJ1-2; no definite D call. The CDR3 has 14 residues. V gave up 0 bases and J gave up 2 bases, with 7 bases separating them. Germline assignment: CDR1 MNHEY and CDR2 SVGAGI. CDR3 DNA sequence: TGTGCCAGCAGTTACTCGGCAGGAAACTATGGCTACACCTTC. Translated, it gives CASSYSAGNYGYTF.

The chain couples TRBV28 to TRBJ1-2; a weak D match, TRBD1 (6 bases). CDR3 size: 14 residues. Trimming left V 3 bases short and J 7 bases short, with 15 bases between. Germline V gives CDR1 MDHEN, CDR2 SYDVKM. The CDR3 DNA reads as TGTGCCAGCAGTTTCGGGTTGGGGGCTGGTGGCTACACCTTC. The encoded protein is CASSFGLGAGGYTF.

The chain employs TRBV24-1 and TRBJ1-2; 9 bases line up with TRBD1. V shed 9 bases and J 10 bases; nucleotides not matched to a gene: 11. Germline assignment: CDR1 KGHDR and CDR2 SFDVKD. This CDR3 has 13 amino acids. CDR3 bases: TGTGCCACCGGAGGCCGGGACAGGGAGACCTACACCTTC. Its translation is CATGGRDRETYTF.

The chain combines TRBV6-5 with TRBJ2-2; possibly TRBD2 for D (5 bases). The germline gives CDR1 MNHEY, CDR2 SVGAGI. CDR3 size: 14 residues. V shed 10 bases and J shed 5 bases, with 17 bases lying between them. The CDR3 loop reads CAIPGNGGTGELFF. The CDR3 coding sequence is TGTGCCATCCCCGGGAACGGCGGGACCGGGGAGCTGTTTTTT.

The rearrangement uses TRBV7-9 and TRBJ2-5, with D unresolved. The V end lost 2 bases, the J end lost 5 bases, and 3 bases lay between the germline ends. This CDR3 comprises 11 residues. CDR1 is SEHNR, CDR2 FQNEAQ, per germline (reference sequence). CDR3 sequence: CASSLLETQYF. Here the CDR3 DNA reads TGTGCCAGCAGCTTACTGGAGACCCAGTACTTC.

This clone was found a few times. The chain is built from TRBV27 and TRBJ2-4; 8 nucleotides agree with TRBD1. Germline V gives CDR1 MNHEY, CDR2 SMNVEV (reference sequence). The CDR3 covers 18 residues. V was pared by 6 bases and J by 0 bases, with 13 bases of the junction left unmatched. CDR3 in DNA: TGTGCCAGCAGACCTATGACAGGGGCCCAACTAGCCAAAAACATTCAGTACTTC. The encoded protein is CASRPMTGAQLAKNIQYF.

This clone was picked up a small number of times. V gene TRBV6-7 combines with J gene TRBJ2-7; D may be TRBD2 (5 bases). TRBV6-7 is an ORF; its function is uncertain. This CDR3 has 18 amino acids. Trimming removed 0 bases at V and 6 bases at J, with 24 bases between. In nucleotides, the CDR3 is TGTGCCAGCAGTTACTCGAGGCGGCCGATCGGGGATTCGTGCGAGCAGTACTTC. Its protein is CASSYSRRPIGDSCEQYF.

The CDR3 DNA follows: TGCGCCAGCAGCACCTCGAGACAGGGAACGGAGGAGACCCAGTACTTC. Translation: CASSTSRQGTEETQYF. The chain couples TRBV5-1 to TRBJ2-5; 7 nucleotides line up with TRBD1. CDR3 length equals 16 residues. V lost 4 bases and J lost 5; bases outside the gene matches: 14. Germline CDR1 is SGHRS and CDR2 is YFSETQ.

This clone appeared a few times. The CDR3 region has the DNA TGTGCCAGCAGTGAGGGACAGGGTAGCAATCAGCCCCAGCATTTT. Protein: CASSEGQGSNQPQHF. The rearrangement links TRBV6-1 to TRBJ1-5; 9 nucleotides match TRBD1. The CDR3 sequence is 15 residues long. The V gene end was trimmed by 3 bases and the J gene end by 0 bases; junction bases not matched to a gene: 0. Germline CDR1 reads MNHNS; CDR2 reads SASEGT.

Only a few counts were recorded for this clone. The rearrangement links TRBV4-2 to TRBJ2-2; 12 bases agree with TRBD2. Germline lookup yields CDR1 LGHNA and CDR2 YNFKEQ. Trimming took 5 bases from V and 7 from J; bases not matched to a gene: 8. CDR3 length: 16 amino acids. The CDR3 loop is CASSETSGGDVGELFF. CDR3 DNA sequence: TGTGCCAGCAGCGAGACTAGCGGGGGAGATGTCGGGGAGCTGTTTTTT.

V and J are TRBV5-6 and TRBJ1-1, with D perhaps TRBD1 (5 bases). Trimming left V 2 bases short and J 1 base short, with 15 bases between. Germline V gene lookup returns CDR1 SGHDT and CDR2 YYEEEE. This CDR3 has 16 amino acids. The CDR3 loop reads CASSFGHLRRNTEAFF. The DNA of the CDR3 is TGTGCCAGCAGCTTTGGACACCTACGAAGGAACACTGAAGCTTTCTTT.

The chain has TRBV6-1 and TRBJ1-5; D is unresolved. CDR1 is MNHNS and CDR2 is SASEGT in the germline V gene. CDR3 length equals 14 residues. V lost 0 bases to trimming and J lost 7 bases, with 10 bases between them. The CDR3 reads CASSEASSGQPQHF. The CDR3 bases are TGTGCCAGCAGTGAAGCGAGTAGCGGCCAGCCCCAGCATTTT.

This rearrangement joins TRBV6-1 to TRBJ1-4, with D tentatively TRBD1 (6 bases). Trimming removed 3 bases from V and 7 bases from J, with 15 bases in between. The CDR3 extends over 15 amino acids. Germline V gene lookup returns CDR1 MNHNS and CDR2 SASEGT. In nucleotides, the CDR3 is TGTGCCAGCAGTGAGAGGGGGGGATTGATTGAAAAACTGTTTTTT. It encodes CASSERGGLIEKLFF.

V usage is TRBV18 and J usage is TRBJ2-2, with TRBD2 as a possible D gene (6 bases). Per the germline V gene, CDR1 is KGHSH and CDR2 is LQKENI. There are 18 residues in the CDR3. V lost 0 bases and J 2 bases, leaving 16 bases between the germline ends. In DNA form, the CDR3 reads TGTGCCAGCTCACCACCTTCCGGGGCGGGGCCCAACACCGGGGAGCTGTTTTTT. Encoded protein: CASSPPSGAGPNTGELFF.

This clone appeared a single time. The V gene is TRBV5-1, the J gene TRBJ1-1; the D gene is possibly TRBD1 (5 bases). Between the trimmed V and J ends, which lost 3 bases and 3 bases, there was a span of 9 bases. In germline, CDR1 is SGHRS, CDR2 YFSETQ. This CDR3 is 13 amino acids long. The CDR3 DNA reads TGCGCCAGCAGCTCGCCGACAGACACTGAAGCTTTCTTT. It encodes CASSSPTDTEAFF.

The genes are TRBV29-1 and TRBJ1-4; maybe TRBD1 (5 bases). The CDR3 spans 14 residues. Germline V gene data show CDR1 as SQVTM and CDR2 as ANQGSEA. V was pared by 6 bases and J by 0 bases, with 11 bases between. CDR3 DNA sequence: TGCAGCGTGGCTATAGGGGCAACTAATGAAAAACTGTTTTTT. This sequence encodes CSVAIGATNEKLFF.

The rearrangement joins TRBV3-1 (or the pseudogene TRBV3-2) to TRBJ2-4, with D uncertain. Trimming took 3 bases from V and 0 from J, leaving 6 bases between them. This CDR3 has 14 residues. The germline CDR1 and CDR2 sequences are LGHDT and YNNKEL (reference sequence). The CDR3 here is CASSHYLAKNIQYF. The DNA of the CDR3 is TGTGCCAGCAGCCATTATCTAGCCAAAAACATTCAGTACTTC.

This chain connects TRBV4-1 to TRBJ1-2, with D hard to call. Trimming pared 0 bases from V and 8 bases from J, leaving 13 bases between. The V gene's germline CDR1 is MGHRA and CDR2 YSYEKL. The CDR3 runs to 14 residues. The CDR3 region has the DNA TGCGCCAGCAGCCAAGAGACCGGGATCGGAGGCTACACCTTC. Translated: CASSQETGIGGYTF.

This clone was observed a few times. V gene TRBV5-1 combines with J gene TRBJ2-2; 9 nucleotides align to TRBD1. Trimming removed 4 bases from V and 4 bases from J; junction bases left unmatched: 5. Per germline, CDR1 SGHRS and CDR2 YFSETQ. This CDR3 contains 15 residues. CDR3: CASSPTTGGTGELFF. In nucleotides, the CDR3 is TGCGCCAGCAGCCCGACGACAGGGGGCACCGGGGAGCTGTTTTTT.

This clone was counted between two and nine times. This chain links TRBV2 with TRBJ2-7, with 9 bases lining up with TRBD2. The J segment lost 6 bases and the V segment lost 2 bases, leaving 11 bases of the junction unmatched. CDR1 and CDR2 (germline): SNHLY, FYNNEI. CDR3 length: 16 amino acids. In DNA, the CDR3 is TGTGCCAGCAGTGAACTGCCTAGCGGGGTCGGGACCGAGCAGTACTTC. It translates to CASSELPSGVGTEQYF.

The chain combines TRBV20-1 with TRBJ1-1, with 7 bases lining up with TRBD1. Losses at the gene ends were 5 bases for V and 7 bases for J; bases not matched to a gene: 4. The CDR3 loop spans 11 amino acids. Per germline, CDR1 DFQATT and CDR2 SNEGSKA (reference sequence). The CDR3 protein is CSAEGAFEAFF. CDR3 DNA: TGCAGTGCTGAGGGGGCTTTTGAAGCTTTCTTT.

This clone was observed a handful of times. This sequence joins TRBV6-5 and TRBJ1-1; D may be TRBD1 (6 bases). The germline gives CDR1 MNHEY, CDR2 SVGAGI. The CDR3 consists of 12 residues. V lost 6 bases to trimming and J lost 5 bases, with 10 bases between them. CDR3 DNA sequence: TGTGCCAGCAGACAGGGTCGGACTGAAGCTTTCTTT. It yields the protein CASRQGRTEAFF.